Listed below are T cell receptor beta chains from one sample, sequenced in a study of cytomegalovirus exposure and HLA in healthy donors. Clones were read by immunoSEQ multiplex PCR, and TCRdb kept only the in-frame ones, dropping some. The sample lists about 150,000 clones, approximately 74% occurring once. Sample: PBMCs. Receptor source: a man aged 18 to 35 in good health and CMV-seronegative. CDR3s include the opening cysteine and the closing phenylalanine or tryptophan. A D gene is named only where the DNA matches it firmly. Expanded clones are given a class, and other clones once, few, many or no size at all.

- | TRBJ2-7 | once | TRBV19 | CASSGTHSYEQYF | TGTGCCAGTAGTGGGACACATTCCTACGAGCAGTACTTC
TRBD1 | TRBJ2-5 | - | TRBV2 | CASTGQAARTQYF | TGTGCCAGCACTGGACAGGCGGCTAGGACCCAGTACTTC
TRBD1 | TRBJ2-2 | - | TRBV6-1 | CASRTGGDTGELFF | TGTGCCAGCAGGACAGGGGGGGACACCGGGGAGCTGTTTTTT
TRBD1 | TRBJ1-1 | - | TRBV4-2 | CASSQAQGRTEAFF | TGTGCCAGCAGCCAAGCACAGGGGCGGACTGAAGCTTTCTTT
- | TRBJ1-2 | - | TRBV5-1 | CASSLDGSYTF | TGCGCCAGCAGCTTGGACGGGAGCTACACCTTC
- | TRBJ1-6 | - | TRBV6-1 | CASTKRDGGDSPLHF | TGTGCCAGCACCAAGAGGGACGGAGGGGATTCACCCCTCCACTTT
TRBD1 | TRBJ1-1 | - | TRBV6-1 | CASTVRGPYTEAFF | TGTGCCAGCACCGTCAGGGGGCCTTACACTGAAGCTTTCTTT
TRBD1 | TRBJ2-2 | - | TRBV2 | CASTVDRRNTGELFF | TGTGCCAGCACGGTGGACAGGCGGAACACCGGGGAGCTGTTTTTT
TRBD1 | TRBJ1-1 | few | TRBV6-4 | CASSPGQGAGWAFF | TGTGCCAGCAGCCCCGGACAGGGGGCAGGATGGGCTTTCTTT
- | TRBJ1-3 | - | TRBV6-5 | CASRLLRGSGNTIYF | TGTGCCAGTCGCCTTCTCAGGGGTTCTGGAAACACCATATATTTT
TRBD1 | TRBJ1-1 | - | TRBV29-1 | CSVAGTATEAFF | TGCAGCGTCGCAGGGACAGCGACTGAAGCTTTCTTT
TRBD1 | TRBJ1-2 | - | TRBV7-2 | CASSLRDRNYGYTF | TGTGCCAGCAGCTTAAGGGACAGGAACTATGGCTACACCTTC
- | TRBJ2-1 | - | TRBV25-1 | CASSESSTNEQFF | TGTGCCAGCAGTGAATCTTCAACTAACGAGCAGTTCTTC
- | TRBJ2-3 | once | TRBV10-3 | CAINWGNTDTQYF | TGTGCCATCAACTGGGGCAACACAGATACGCAGTATTTT
TRBD1 | TRBJ2-2 | - | TRBV2 | CASRSGQITGELFF | TGTGCCAGCAGATCGGGACAGATCACCGGGGAGCTGTTTTTT
TRBD1 | TRBJ2-1 | - | TRBV5-6 | CASSWGQGYNEQFF | TGTGCCAGCAGCTGGGGACAGGGGTACAATGAGCAGTTCTTC
TRBD1 | TRBJ1-1 | - | TRBV14 | CASSPTGRATEAFF | TGTGCCAGCAGCCCGACAGGGCGGGCCACTGAAGCTTTCTTT
TRBD2 | TRBJ2-5 | - | TRBV10-3 | CAIGGGTEIDSQETQYF | TGTGCCATCGGGGGGGGGACGGAGATAGACTCACAAGAGACCCAGTACTTC
TRBD1 | TRBJ2-5 | - | TRBV5-6 | CASSWDRVGETQYF | TGTGCCAGCAGCTGGGACAGGGTGGGAGAGACCCAGTACTTC
- | TRBJ2-3 | - | TRBV5-1 | CASSFVRGQDTQYF | TGCGCCAGCAGCTTCGTCAGGGGACAAGATACGCAGTATTTT
TRBD2 | TRBJ2-2 | - | TRBV10-2 | CASSESSGGAGELFF | TGCGCCAGCAGTGAGTCCAGCGGGGGGGCCGGGGAGCTGTTTTTT
TRBD2 | TRBJ2-1 | once | TRBV5-8 | CASSWTGTSREQFF | TGTGCCAGCAGCTGGACCGGGACTAGCCGTGAGCAGTTCTTC
TRBD1 | TRBJ1-5 | - | TRBV7-2 | CASSSHLTGGAWQPQHF | TGTGCCAGCAGCTCCCACTTGACAGGGGGCGCTTGGCAGCCCCAGCATTTT
TRBD2 | TRBJ2-1 | - | TRBV7-9 | CASSLEETSGVDNEQFF | TGTGCCAGCAGCTTAGAAGAGACTAGCGGGGTTGACAATGAGCAGTTCTTC
TRBD1 | TRBJ1-1 | few | TRBV5-1 | CASSPGSGTGGTEAFF | TGCGCCAGCAGCCCGGGATCCGGGACAGGGGGCACTGAAGCTTTCTTT
- | TRBJ1-2 | few | TRBV5-4 | CASSFSGLNYGYTF | TGTGCCAGCAGCTTCTCTGGACTGAACTATGGCTACACCTTC
TRBD1 | TRBJ1-2 | - | TRBV9 | CASSVGGTANYGYTF | TGTGCCAGCAGCGTAGGGGGGACAGCTAACTATGGCTACACCTTC
TRBD1 | TRBJ2-3 | - | TRBV7-9 | CASSLAQGGTDTQYF | TGTGCCAGCAGCTTAGCACAGGGGGGTACAGATACGCAGTATTTT
TRBD2 | TRBJ2-7 | - | TRBV4-1 | CASSDRLAGGLDEQYF | TGCGCCAGCAGCGATCGACTAGCGGGGGGGCTCGACGAGCAGTACTTC
- | TRBJ1-3 | - | TRBV10-3 | CAISEWAGRSNTIYF | TGTGCCATCAGTGAGTGGGCAGGTCGTTCCAACACCATATATTTT
- | TRBJ1-2 | once | TRBV5-6 | CASSLGGSSYGYTF | TGTGCCAGCAGCTTGGGAGGGTCTAGCTATGGCTACACCTTC
TRBD1 | TRBJ1-6 | once | TRBV18 | CASSFRTGEGSPLHF | TGTGCCAGCTCGTTCAGGACAGGGGAGGGTTCACCCCTCCACTTT
- | TRBJ2-1 | - | TRBV6-5 | CASWRGGEYNEQFF | TGTGCCAGTTGGAGGGGGGGGGAATACAATGAGCAGTTCTTC